These 10 T cell receptor beta chains originate from one sample sequenced in a study of T cell responses to AZD1222 COVID-19 vaccine. The method was immunoSEQ multiplex PCR; TCRdb's version includes in-frame clones alone and lacks a portion of them. The sample has about 140,000 clones; roughly 88% are singletons. Sequenced material: peripheral blood, taken 28 days after the second AZD1222 dose. These receptors were taken from an adult who received the AZD1222 COVID-19 vaccine.

The chain has TRBV30 and TRBJ1-4, with 8 bases that match TRBD1. Germline values: CDR1 GTSNPN, CDR2 SVGIG (reference sequence). The CDR3 spans 14 residues. V lost 6 bases to trimming and J lost 12 bases; unmatched junction nucleotides: 15. The CDR3: CACREGGQVRELFF. CDR3 DNA: TGTGCCTGCCGGGAGGGGGGACAGGTCCGGGAACTGTTTTTT.

This chain joins TRBV27 and TRBJ1-2; tentative D call: TRBD1 (6 bases). CDR1 and CDR2 from the germline V gene are MNHEY and SMNVEV (reference sequence). V was trimmed by 6 bases and J by 7 bases, leaving 15 bases between them. The CDR3 is 13 residues long. The CDR3 loop reads CASSLGWGAGYTF. CDR3 DNA: TGTGCCAGCAGCCTGGGTTGGGGGGCTGGCTACACCTTC.

This sequence joins TRBV28 and TRBJ2-7; perhaps TRBD1 as D (6 bases). The germline gives CDR1 MDHEN, CDR2 SYDVKM. Trimming shortened V by 6 bases and J by 3 bases, and 12 bases separated the two germline ends. The CDR3 sequence is 13 residues long. CDR3 protein: CASRPDSVYEQYF. Written as DNA, the CDR3 is TGTGCCAGCAGACCGGACAGTGTCTACGAGCAGTACTTC.

The rearrangement joins TRBV19 to TRBJ1-2, with 7 nucleotides matching TRBD1. V was pared by 6 bases and J by 6 bases, with 7 bases of the junction left unmatched. The CDR3 has 13 amino acids. The V gene's germline CDR1 is LNHDA and CDR2 SQIVND (reference sequence). The CDR3 loop reads CASRMTGSHGYTF. DNA for the CDR3: TGTGCCAGTAGGATGACAGGGTCCCATGGCTACACCTTC.

J is TRBJ2-2 and V is TRBV19; weak D call: TRBD2 (6 bases). Looked up from germline, CDR1 is LNHDA and CDR2 is SQIVND (reference sequence). The V and J ends lost 5 bases and 4 bases respectively, with 11 bases between them. The CDR3 contains 14 residues. Written as DNA, the CDR3 is TGTGCCAGTAGTCGGGGGACTTTCACCGGGGAGCTGTTTTTT. Its translation is CASSRGTFTGELFF. Based on the CDR3 plus reference TRBV19 and TRBJ2-2, the full variable domain is DGGITQSPKYLFRKEGQNVTLSCEQNLNHDAMYWYRQDPGQGLRLIYYSQIVNDFQKGDIAEGYSVSREKKESFPLTVTSAQKNPTAFYLCASSRGTFTGELFFGEGSRLTVL.

The rearrangement joins TRBV11-2 to TRBJ2-1; tentative D call: TRBD2 (6 bases). The length of the CDR3 is 15 residues. CDR1 is SGHAT, CDR2 FQNNGV, per germline. V was pared by 5 bases and J by 5 bases, with 16 bases between. This CDR3 is CASSGRGLANNEQFF. The DNA of the CDR3 is TGTGCCAGCAGCGGTCGGGGACTGGCGAACAATGAGCAGTTCTTC.

This chain links TRBV7-8 with TRBJ1-1; tentative D call: TRBD1 (6 bases). This CDR3 region has 14 residues. The V gene's germline CDR1 is SGHVS and CDR2 FQNEAQ. V was shortened by 4 bases and J by 1 base, with 10 bases between the two germline ends. The CDR3 bases are TGTGCCAGCAGCTGGGTACAGGGGAACACTGAAGCTTTCTTT. Amino acids: CASSWVQGNTEAFF.

V is TRBV11-2 and J is TRBJ1-2; possibly TRBD1 for D (5 bases). The CDR3 length is 16 residues. Trimming removed 1 base from V and 5 bases from J, with 17 bases in between. CDR1 is SGHAT and CDR2 is FQNNGV in the germline V gene. Here the CDR3 reads CASSLVSRGGGYGYTF. DNA of the CDR3: TGTGCCAGCAGCTTAGTCTCTCGGGGGGGTGGATATGGCTACACCTTC.

In DNA form, the CDR3 reads TGCGCCAGCAGCTTGGGAGTTGGAGGCATGAACACTGAAGCTTTCTTT. Protein: CASSLGVGGMNTEAFF. The chain has TRBV5-1 and TRBJ1-1; no clear D gene. The ends were cut back, 0 bases at V and 0 bases at J, with 12 bases in the middle. The CDR3 is 16 residues long. CDR1 is SGHRS and CDR2 is YFSETQ in the germline V gene. Full variable domain (missing parts from reference TRBV5-1 and TRBJ1-1): KAGVTQTPRYLIKTRGQQVTLSCSPISGHRSVSWYQQTPGQGLQFLFEYFSETQRNKGNFPGRFSGRQFSNSRSEMNVSTLELGDSALYLCASSLGVGGMNTEAFFGQGTRLTVV.

The chain joins TRBV5-1 to TRBJ1-2; D not certain. Trimming cost V 3 bases and J 8 bases, with 11 bases left between them. This CDR3 comprises 12 residues. Germline assignment: CDR1 SGHRS and CDR2 YFSETQ. CDR3 sequence (DNA): TGCGCCAGCAGCTCGTCCGGGCAGGGCTACACCTTC. It encodes CASSSSGQGYTF.